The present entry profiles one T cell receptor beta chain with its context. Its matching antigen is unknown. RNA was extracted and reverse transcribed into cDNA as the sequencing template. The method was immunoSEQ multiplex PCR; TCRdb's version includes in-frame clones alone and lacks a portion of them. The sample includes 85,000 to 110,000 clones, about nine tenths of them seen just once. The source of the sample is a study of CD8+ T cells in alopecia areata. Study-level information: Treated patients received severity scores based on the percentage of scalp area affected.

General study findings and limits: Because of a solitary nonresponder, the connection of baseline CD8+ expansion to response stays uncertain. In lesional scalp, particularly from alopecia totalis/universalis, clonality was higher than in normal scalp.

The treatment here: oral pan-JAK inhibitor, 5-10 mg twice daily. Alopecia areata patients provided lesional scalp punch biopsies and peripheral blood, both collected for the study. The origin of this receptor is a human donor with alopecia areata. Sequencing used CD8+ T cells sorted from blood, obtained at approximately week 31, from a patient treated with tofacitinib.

The CDR3 region has the DNA TGTGCCAGCAGCTTGGAGACTAGCCTTAGCTCCTACAATGAGCAGTTCTTC. This encodes CASSLETSLSSYNEQFF. This chain connects TRBV5-4 to TRBJ2-1; 7 nucleotides agree with TRBD2. The germline V gene has CDR1 SGHNT and CDR2 YYREEE (reference sequence). The length of the CDR3 is 17 residues. V was clipped by 0 bases and J by 0 bases; unmatched bases: 6.